These T cell receptor beta chains were read from a single sample in a study of T cell responses to AZD1222 COVID-19 vaccine. Here immunoSEQ multiplex PCR was the method, and the copy in TCRdb shows in-frame clones only, minus some. The table includes 200,000 to 250,000 clones, 94% detected once. Source: peripheral blood, taken 28 days after the second dose of the MenACWY control vaccine. The receptors shown here come from an adult who received the MenACWY meningococcal vaccine as a control. Each CDR3 is given with its conserved first and last residue. A D gene is named only where the DNA matches it firmly. Where a row states a size, it is once, few, many or the class of an expanded clone; other rows omit it.

abundance: .; d_gene: .; v_gene: TRBV4-3; j_gene: TRBJ2-2; CDR3aa: CASSQGTSSPNTGELFF; CDR3nt: TGCGCCAGCAGCCAAGGGACGTCTAGCCCGAACACCGGGGAGCTGTTTTTT
abundance: .; d_gene: .; v_gene: TRBV28; j_gene: TRBJ2-3; CDR3aa: CASSPVSWDTQYF; CDR3nt: TGTGCCAGCAGTCCCGTGTCTTGGGATACGCAGTATTTT
abundance: .; d_gene: TRBD1; v_gene: TRBV19; j_gene: TRBJ1-4; CDR3aa: CASTRRTGNTYEKLFF; CDR3nt: TGTGCCAGTACCCGGAGGACAGGAAACACCTATGAAAAACTGTTTTTT
abundance: .; d_gene: .; v_gene: TRBV29-1; j_gene: TRBJ1-2; CDR3aa: CSADERTAYGYTF; CDR3nt: TGCAGCGCGGACGAACGGACGGCCTATGGCTACACCTTC
abundance: .; d_gene: .; v_gene: TRBV28; j_gene: TRBJ1-2; CDR3aa: CASSLRKTALYGYTF; CDR3nt: TGTGCCAGCAGTTTGCGTAAAACAGCGCTCTATGGCTACACCTTC
abundance: .; d_gene: .; v_gene: TRBV30; j_gene: TRBJ1-1; CDR3aa: CAWVSLAEAFF; CDR3nt: TGTGCCTGGGTGAGCCTCGCTGAAGCTTTCTTT
abundance: .; d_gene: TRBD1; v_gene: TRBV30; j_gene: TRBJ1-3; CDR3aa: CAWSFTGGSGNTIYF; CDR3nt: TGTGCCTGGAGTTTTACAGGGGGCTCTGGAAACACCATATATTTT
abundance: .; d_gene: .; v_gene: TRBV5-1; j_gene: TRBJ2-3; CDR3aa: CASSLGGLPDTQYF; CDR3nt: TGCGCCAGCAGCTTGGGTGGCCTCCCAGATACGCAGTATTTT
abundance: .; d_gene: TRBD1; v_gene: TRBV6-5; j_gene: TRBJ1-5; CDR3aa: CASRATGGGQPQHF; CDR3nt: TGTGCCAGCAGGGCGACAGGGGGAGGGCAGCCCCAGCATTTT
abundance: .; d_gene: .; v_gene: TRBV6-1; j_gene: TRBJ1-5; CDR3aa: CASSAPGSPGRPTQHF; CDR3nt: TGTGCCAGCAGTGCCCCCGGTAGTCCGGGAAGGCCGACCCAGCATTTT
abundance: .; d_gene: TRBD2; v_gene: TRBV9; j_gene: TRBJ2-5; CDR3aa: CASSVEPGLAGGRQTQYF; CDR3nt: TGTGCCAGCAGCGTAGAGCCGGGACTAGCGGGAGGGCGTCAGACCCAGTACTTC
abundance: .; d_gene: .; v_gene: TRBV7-2; j_gene: TRBJ1-1; CDR3aa: CASSFDGYREAFF; CDR3nt: TGTGCCAGCAGCTTCGACGGCTATCGTGAAGCTTTCTTT
abundance: .; d_gene: TRBD1; v_gene: TRBV6-5; j_gene: TRBJ2-7; CDR3aa: CASSTVGGKNYEQYF; CDR3nt: TGTGCCAGCAGTACCGTAGGGGGCAAGAACTACGAGCAGTACTTC
abundance: .; d_gene: .; v_gene: TRBV10-3; j_gene: TRBJ1-5; CDR3aa: CAISVGDSNQPQHF; CDR3nt: TGTGCCATCTCGGTGGGGGATAGCAATCAGCCCCAGCATTTT
abundance: once; d_gene: .; v_gene: TRBV29-1; j_gene: TRBJ2-7; CDR3aa: CSVGWTAVLNEQYF; CDR3nt: TGCAGCGTTGGATGGACAGCCGTTCTTAACGAGCAGTACTTC
abundance: once; d_gene: .; v_gene: TRBV18; j_gene: TRBJ2-3; CDR3aa: CASSDTDTQYF; CDR3nt: TGTGCCAGCTCAGACACAGATACGCAGTATTTT
abundance: .; d_gene: .; v_gene: TRBV28; j_gene: TRBJ1-6; CDR3aa: CASSSGGLSPLHF; CDR3nt: TGTGCCAGCAGTTCTGGGGGGCTGTCACCCCTCCACTTT
abundance: .; d_gene: .; v_gene: TRBV6-5; j_gene: TRBJ2-7; CDR3aa: CASSLRNPTYEQYF; CDR3nt: TGTGCCAGCAGCCTCCGGAACCCAACCTACGAGCAGTACTTC
abundance: .; d_gene: TRBD1; v_gene: TRBV5-6; j_gene: TRBJ1-5; CDR3aa: CASSQQGRFQPQHF; CDR3nt: TGTGCCAGCAGCCAACAGGGGCGGTTTCAGCCCCAGCATTTT
abundance: .; d_gene: TRBD2; v_gene: TRBV19; j_gene: TRBJ2-3; CDR3aa: CASSILRGEMDTQYF; CDR3nt: TGTGCCAGTAGTATTCTTCGGGGGGAAATGGATACGCAGTATTTT
abundance: once; d_gene: .; v_gene: TRBV15; j_gene: TRBJ2-7; CDR3aa: CATSGPSDGSYEQYF; CDR3nt: TGTGCCACCAGCGGACCATCTGACGGGTCCTACGAGCAGTACTTC
abundance: .; d_gene: .; v_gene: TRBV7-9; j_gene: TRBJ2-4; CDR3aa: CASSLEQGGKNIQYF; CDR3nt: TGTGCCAGCAGCTTAGAACAGGGTGGCAAAAACATTCAGTACTTC
abundance: .; d_gene: TRBD1; v_gene: TRBV29-1; j_gene: TRBJ2-7; CDR3aa: CSVAGTDNILSSYEQYF; CDR3nt: TGCAGCGTTGCCGGGACAGATAACATACTAAGCTCCTACGAGCAGTACTTC
abundance: once; d_gene: TRBD1; v_gene: TRBV5-6; j_gene: TRBJ1-6; CDR3aa: CASALGGTGLRSPLHF; CDR3nt: TGTGCCAGCGCGCTCGGCGGGACAGGGCTACGCTCACCCCTCCACTTT
abundance: .; d_gene: .; v_gene: TRBV28; j_gene: TRBJ1-1; CDR3aa: CASSFSSGTEAFF; CDR3nt: TGTGCCAGCAGTTTTAGTAGCGGGACTGAAGCTTTCTTT
abundance: .; d_gene: .; v_gene: TRBV6-1; j_gene: TRBJ2-7; CDR3aa: CASSEAGPSYEQYF; CDR3nt: TGTGCCAGCAGTGAAGCGGGACCTTCGTACGAGCAGTACTTC
abundance: .; d_gene: .; v_gene: TRBV3-1/TRBV3-2; j_gene: TRBJ2-2; CDR3aa: CASSQGGRGPDTGELFF; CDR3nt: TGTGCCAGCAGCCAAGGGGGGAGGGGGCCCGACACCGGGGAGCTGTTTTTT
abundance: .; d_gene: .; v_gene: TRBV28; j_gene: TRBJ1-4; CDR3aa: CASSSNERLFF; CDR3nt: TGTGCCAGCAGTTCTAACGAAAGACTGTTTTTT
abundance: .; d_gene: .; v_gene: TRBV14; j_gene: TRBJ1-1; CDR3aa: CASSQGGGGVNTEAFF; CDR3nt: TGTGCCAGCAGCCAGGGCGGAGGAGGGGTGAACACTGAAGCTTTCTTT
abundance: .; d_gene: TRBD2; v_gene: TRBV19; j_gene: TRBJ2-3; CDR3aa: CASSGTTSPTDTQYF; CDR3nt: TGTGCCAGTAGTGGGACGACTAGCCCCACAGATACGCAGTATTTT
abundance: .; d_gene: TRBD1; v_gene: TRBV5-4; j_gene: TRBJ2-7; CDR3aa: CASSYRGGEQYF; CDR3nt: TGTGCCAGCAGCTACAGGGGTGGCGAGCAGTACTTC
abundance: .; d_gene: TRBD1; v_gene: TRBV30; j_gene: TRBJ1-2; CDR3aa: CAWSSSVGQYGYTF; CDR3nt: TGTGCCTGGAGTTCTTCAGTGGGACAGTATGGCTACACCTTC
abundance: .; d_gene: .; v_gene: TRBV28; j_gene: TRBJ2-2; CDR3aa: CASSLDGPVVAGELFF; CDR3nt: TGTGCCAGCAGTTTGGACGGCCCTGTCGTGGCCGGGGAGCTGTTTTTT
abundance: .; d_gene: .; v_gene: TRBV2; j_gene: TRBJ2-5; CDR3aa: CASSEVGQETQYF; CDR3nt: TGTGCCAGCAGTGAGGTGGGCCAAGAGACCCAGTACTTC
abundance: .; d_gene: .; v_gene: TRBV6-2/TRBV6-3; j_gene: TRBJ1-4; CDR3aa: CASSYSAGDGEKLFF; CDR3nt: TGTGCCAGCAGTTACTCGGCAGGGGATGGTGAAAAACTGTTTTTT
abundance: .; d_gene: .; v_gene: TRBV27; j_gene: TRBJ1-1; CDR3aa: CASSFSSLMNTEAFF; CDR3nt: TGTGCCAGCAGTTTTTCGTCCCTAATGAACACTGAAGCTTTCTTT
abundance: .; d_gene: .; v_gene: TRBV7-3; j_gene: TRBJ2-2; CDR3aa: CASSFEITGELFF; CDR3nt: TGTGCCAGCAGCTTCGAAATCACCGGGGAGCTGTTTTTT
abundance: .; d_gene: .; v_gene: TRBV10-3; j_gene: TRBJ1-1; CDR3aa: CAINTGDMNTEAFF; CDR3nt: TGTGCCATCAATACGGGAGACATGAACACTGAAGCTTTCTTT
abundance: .; d_gene: .; v_gene: TRBV27; j_gene: TRBJ1-6; CDR3aa: CASSLSLSSYNSPLHF; CDR3nt: TGTGCCAGCAGTTTAAGTCTGAGCTCCTATAATTCACCCCTCCACTTT
abundance: .; d_gene: .; v_gene: TRBV5-6; j_gene: TRBJ2-7; CDR3aa: CASSLDRGIEQYF; CDR3nt: TGTGCCAGCAGCTTGGACCGGGGCATCGAGCAGTACTTC
abundance: .; d_gene: TRBD2; v_gene: TRBV10-3; j_gene: TRBJ2-3; CDR3aa: CAIRPGLAGVLPSTDTQYF; CDR3nt: TGTGCCATCAGGCCGGGACTAGCGGGAGTGTTACCTAGCACAGATACGCAGTATTTT
abundance: .; d_gene: .; v_gene: TRBV7-2; j_gene: TRBJ1-6; CDR3aa: CASSLSSLNSPLHF; CDR3nt: TGTGCCAGCAGCTTATCCAGCCTTAATTCACCCCTCCACTTT
abundance: .; d_gene: .; v_gene: TRBV19; j_gene: TRBJ1-1; CDR3aa: CASRITMNTEAFF; CDR3nt: TGTGCCAGCCGAATAACCATGAACACTGAAGCTTTCTTT
abundance: .; d_gene: .; v_gene: TRBV9; j_gene: TRBJ1-3; CDR3aa: CASSDNLQGSGNTIYF; CDR3nt: TGTGCCAGCAGCGACAACCTACAGGGATCAGGAAACACCATATATTTT
abundance: .; d_gene: .; v_gene: TRBV6-5; j_gene: TRBJ2-7; CDR3aa: CASSTYLEQYF; CDR3nt: TGTGCCAGCAGTACCTATCTCGAGCAGTACTTC